These 23 T cell receptor beta chains share one sample of origin, sequenced in a study of blood T cell repertoires in COVID-19 (dated by TCRdb to the early 2020s). Library method: the immunoSEQ multiplex PCR assay. TCRdb took over this immuneACCESS table, retaining in-frame rearrangements with V and J assigned. Such tables are incomplete; in checked studies, under half of the missing clones stem from an unresolved V gene, and the remainder is unexplained. The sample includes hundreds of thousands of clones, with 85% observed a single time. Together, the top ten hold around 2.5% of the sample. Sequenced material: PBMCs or T cells enriched from blood (not recorded which). The source is a woman between 45 and 60 years old who had recovered from COVID-19.

The chain combines TRBV6-5 with TRBJ2-7, with D possibly matching TRBD2 (5 bases). Germline V lookup: CDR1 MNHEY, CDR2 SVGAGI. The CDR3 covers 16 residues. The V end lost 0 bases, the J end lost 2 bases, and 14 bases lay between the germline ends. CDR3 in amino acids: CASSYSAAAVTYEQYF. In DNA, the CDR3 is TGTGCCAGCAGTTACTCAGCGGCCGCTGTTACCTACGAGCAGTACTTC.

The chain couples TRBV4-2 to TRBJ1-4; 7 nucleotides agree with TRBD1. The V and J ends lost 1 base and 6 bases, in that order; junction bases with no gene match: 8. The CDR3 is 16 residues long. CDR1 and CDR2 (germline): LGHNA, YNFKEQ. This chain's CDR3 is CASSQGFDRDDEKLFF. CDR3 nucleotides: TGTGCCAGCAGCCAAGGTTTTGACAGGGACGATGAAAAACTGTTTTTT.

CDR3 loop: CASSLYRGDGYTF. In DNA, the CDR3 is TGTGCCAGCAGCTTATACAGGGGTGATGGCTACACCTTC. The gene calls are TRBV5-6 and TRBJ1-2, with 7 bases fitting TRBD1. Germline CDR1 is SGHDT and CDR2 is YYEEEE. The CDR3 spans 13 residues. V lost 2 bases, J lost 6 bases, and 4 bases stayed unmatched.

The J gene is TRBJ1-1, the V gene TRBV25-1; TRBD1 might be the D (5 bases). CDR3 length: 14 residues. Trimming stripped 3 bases from V and 4 bases from J, with 12 bases between. Germline V lookup: CDR1 MGHDK, CDR2 SYGVNS. CDR3 in DNA: TGTGCCAGCAGTGAGTGGGGGAGGCCCACTGAAGCTTTCTTT. Encoded protein: CASSEWGRPTEAFF.

V usage is TRBV11-2 and J usage is TRBJ2-2; TRBD2 might be the D (5 bases). Germline-derived CDR1 and CDR2 are SGHAT and FQNNGV. V shed 3 bases and J shed 0 bases, with 20 bases lying between them. The CDR3 is 19 residues long. As DNA, the CDR3 is TGTGCCAGCAGCTTCGGAAAAAAACGGCCGGGGACGAACACCGGGGAGCTGTTTTTT. This translates into CASSFGKKRPGTNTGELFF.

This sequence joins TRBV30 and TRBJ1-3; D may be TRBD1 (6 bases). The CDR3 spans 13 residues. V lost 8 bases and J 4 bases, leaving 15 bases between the germline ends. Per the germline V gene, CDR1 is GTSNPN and CDR2 is SVGIG (reference sequence). In nucleotides, the CDR3 is TGTGCCCGAACGGGGGGGGCAGGAAACACCATATATTTT. Amino acid sequence: CARTGGAGNTIYF.

The rearrangement links TRBV27 to TRBJ1-5; 7 nucleotides match TRBD1. The germline gives CDR1 MNHEY, CDR2 SMNVEV (reference sequence). The CDR3 runs to 21 residues. V was clipped by 3 bases and J by 2 bases; unmatched bases: 22. The DNA of the CDR3 is TGTGCCAGCAGTTTCCGACCCTTCACAGGGGCCCCAGGTCGGGGCAATCAGCCCCAGCATTTT. Its protein is CASSFRPFTGAPGRGNQPQHF.

The V and J genes are TRBV11-1 and TRBJ1-1, with 7 bases matching TRBD1. The CDR3 has 14 residues. Losses at the gene ends were 3 bases for V and 4 bases for J; bases not matched to a gene: 5. Looked up from germline, CDR1 is SGHAT and CDR2 is FQDESV (reference sequence). CDR3 nucleotides: TGTGCCAGCAGCTTGGACAGGATGAGCACTGAAGCTTTCTTT. It translates to CASSLDRMSTEAFF. Full variable domain (outside the CDR3, taken from reference TRBV11-1 and TRBJ1-1): EAEVAQSPRYKITEKSQAVAFWCDPISGHATLYWYRQILGQGPELLVQFQDESVVDDSQLPKDRFSAERLKGVDSTLKIQPAELGDSAMYLCASSLDRMSTEAFFGQGTRLTVV.

CDR3 sequence: CASSQTANTEAFF. CDR3 coding DNA: TGCGCCAGCAGCCAGACAGCTAACACTGAAGCTTTCTTT. The chain employs TRBV5-1 and TRBJ1-1; possibly TRBD1 for D (5 bases). Trimming took 4 bases from V and 2 from J, leaving 9 bases between them. The CDR3 runs to 13 residues. Germline CDR1 is SGHRS and CDR2 is YFSETQ.

The genes are TRBV5-1 and TRBJ1-1; D not certain. Trimming cost V 4 bases and J 5 bases, with 15 bases left between them. The CDR3 is 14 residues long. Germline CDR1 reads SGHRS; CDR2 reads YFSETQ. In DNA, the CDR3 is TGCGCCAGCAGCCGGGAGGGTCCGAGAACTGAAGCTTTCTTT. Encoded protein: CASSREGPRTEAFF.

The rearrangement uses TRBV9 and TRBJ2-5; D is possibly TRBD2 (6 bases). Trimming removed 0 bases from V and 7 bases from J, with 13 bases in between. This CDR3 comprises 14 residues. The germline V gene has CDR1 SGDLS and CDR2 YYNGEE. The CDR3 nucleotides are TGTGCCAGCAGCGTAGCCGGGAGCGGCGGGACCCAGTACTTC. Translating gives CASSVAGSGGTQYF.

The chain uses TRBV6-1 and TRBJ2-2, with 11 bases matching TRBD2. CDR3 length: 15 amino acids. The germline CDR1 and CDR2 sequences are MNHNS and SASEGT. Trimming removed 3 bases from V and 7 bases from J; junction bases left unmatched: 4. The CDR3 region has the DNA TGTGCCAGCAGTGAGACTAGCGGGGTGAGCGGGGAGCTGTTTTTT. Residues: CASSETSGVSGELFF.

The chain links TRBV19 to TRBJ1-1, with unresolved D. CDR1 LNHDA and CDR2 SQIVND come from the germline V gene (reference sequence). This CDR3 has 11 amino acids. V was trimmed by 3 bases and J by 9 bases, leaving 8 bases between them. The CDR3 DNA reads TGTGCCAGTAGTATGGCAGAAAAAGCTTTCTTT. Translating gives CASSMAEKAFF.

The genes are TRBV19 and TRBJ2-7; 8 nucleotides align to TRBD1. The CDR3 runs to 15 residues. Germline V gives CDR1 LNHDA, CDR2 SQIVND (reference sequence). V lost 4 bases and J lost 1; bases outside the gene matches: 6. The CDR3 DNA reads as TGTGCCAGTAGTAATGGACAGGGATGGTCCTACGAGCAGTACTTC. Translating gives CASSNGQGWSYEQYF.

About this clone itself: The same CDR3 can be traced to other DNA sequences in this sample. The V call is TRBV7-8, the J call TRBJ2-7; maybe TRBD2 (5 bases). The V end lost 4 bases, the J end lost 6 bases, and 25 bases lay between the germline ends. The length of the CDR3 is 17 residues. Germline-derived CDR1 and CDR2 are SGHVS and FQNEAQ. The CDR3 nucleotides read TGTGCCAGCAGCTCCCTTACCCCGCGGTCGGGAAGATCCGAGCAGTACTTC. Translating it yields CASSSLTPRSGRSEQYF.

The genes are TRBV24-1 and TRBJ2-2, with D unresolved. Trimming stripped 5 bases from V and 3 bases from J, with 3 bases between. CDR1 and CDR2 from the germline V gene are KGHDR and SFDVKD. The CDR3 runs to 12 residues. The CDR3 region is CATSAYTGELFF. CDR3 in DNA: TGTGCCACCAGTGCTTACACCGGGGAGCTGTTTTTT.

This chain uses TRBV5-8 with TRBJ2-1, with D tentatively TRBD2 (5 bases). Trimming pared 1 base from V and 8 bases from J, leaving 13 bases between. CDR1 is SGHTS, CDR2 YDEGEE, per germline. CDR3 length equals 14 residues. This CDR3 is CASSLSLGRDEQFF. CDR3 sequence (DNA): TGTGCCAGCAGCTTGAGTCTGGGGAGAGATGAGCAGTTCTTC. Full variable domain (outside the CDR3, taken from reference TRBV5-8 and TRBJ2-1): EAGVTQSPTHLIKTRGQQATLRCSPISGHTSVYWYQQALGLGLQFLLWYDEGEERNRGNFPPRFSGRQFPNYSSELNVNALELEDSALYLCASSLSLGRDEQFFGPGTRLTVL.

Details on this clone: Other DNA sequences from this sample encode an identical CDR3 as well. V and J are TRBV7-9 and TRBJ1-2; tentative D call: TRBD1 (5 bases). Trimming pared 1 base from V and 2 bases from J, leaving 8 bases between. There are 14 residues in the CDR3. CDR1 is SEHNR, CDR2 FQNEAQ, per germline (reference sequence). The CDR3 DNA reads as TGTGCCAGCAGCTTAGGGGGGGTGAACTATGGCTACACCTTC. The encoded protein is CASSLGGVNYGYTF.

V is TRBV12-3 or TRBV12-4 and J is TRBJ1-1; a possible D gene is TRBD1 (6 bases). Trimming stripped 3 bases from V and 6 bases from J, with 11 bases between. The CDR3 is made up of 13 amino acids. The CDR3 spells CASSFWGRAEAFF. The CDR3 bases are TGTGCCAGCAGTTTTTGGGGGCGGGCTGAAGCTTTCTTT.

The chain links TRBV3-1 (or the pseudogene TRBV3-2) to TRBJ1-2; TRBD1 matches 9 bases. Germline V gene data show CDR1 as LGHDT and CDR2 as YNNKEL (reference sequence). With V trimmed by 4 bases and J by 6 bases, 9 bases remained unmatched. The CDR3 length is 15 residues. CDR3 in DNA: TGTGCCAGCAGCCGGTGGGACAGGGAAATCGATGGCTACACCTTC. Residues: CASSRWDREIDGYTF.

V gene TRBV10-3 combines with J gene TRBJ2-7, with D possibly being TRBD1 (6 bases). This CDR3 has 14 amino acids. Trimming took off 6 bases at V and 0 bases at J, with 12 bases between the two ends. The germline V gene has CDR1 ENHRY and CDR2 SYGVKD. CDR3 DNA: TGTGCCATCAGGGAGACAGGAAGCTCCTACGAGCAGTACTTC. Amino acids: CAIRETGSSYEQYF.

This rearrangement joins TRBV2 to TRBJ1-4; 7 bases agree with TRBD1. With V trimmed by 6 bases and J by 14 bases, 15 bases remained unmatched. The CDR3 has 14 residues. CDR1 is SNHLY, CDR2 FYNNEI, per germline. The CDR3 loop reads CASRINTGDGHLFF. Here the CDR3 DNA reads TGTGCCAGCAGGATCAATACAGGGGATGGTCACCTGTTTTTT. The full variable domain, completed using reference TRBV2 and TRBJ1-4, is EPEVTQTPSHQVTQMGQEVILRCVPISNHLYFYWYRQILGQKVEFLVSFYNNEISEKSEIFDDQFSVERPDGSNFTLKIRSTKLEDSAMYFCASRINTGDGHLFFGSGTQLSVL.

The chain carries TRBV5-8 and TRBJ1-1; no definite D call. The ends were cut back, 4 bases at V and 1 base at J, with 23 bases in the middle. From germline, CDR1 is SGHTS and CDR2 YDEGEE. The length of the CDR3 is 18 residues. The DNA of the CDR3 is TGTGCCAGCAGCCCGTACGCCCAGGATCTTAGACCGAACACTGAAGCTTTCTTT. Translating gives CASSPYAQDLRPNTEAFF.